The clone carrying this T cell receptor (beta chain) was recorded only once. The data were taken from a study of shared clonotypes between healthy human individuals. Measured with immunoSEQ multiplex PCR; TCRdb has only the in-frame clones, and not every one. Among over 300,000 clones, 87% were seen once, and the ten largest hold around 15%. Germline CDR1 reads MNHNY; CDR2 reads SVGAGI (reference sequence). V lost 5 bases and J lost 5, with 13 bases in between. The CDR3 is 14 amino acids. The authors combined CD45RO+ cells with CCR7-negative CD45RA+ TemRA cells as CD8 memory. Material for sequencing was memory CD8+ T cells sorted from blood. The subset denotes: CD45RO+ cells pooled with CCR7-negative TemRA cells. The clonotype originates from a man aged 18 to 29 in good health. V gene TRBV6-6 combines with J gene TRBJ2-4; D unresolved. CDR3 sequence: CASSPIVGENIQYF. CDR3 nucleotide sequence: TGTGCCAGCAGTCCCATAGTAGGTGAAAACATTCAGTACTTC.